The rows below give T cell receptor beta chains drawn from one sample of a study of T cell responses to AZD1222 COVID-19 vaccine. Method: immunoSEQ multiplex PCR; TCRdb's copy keeps in-frame clones and lacks some. The sample contains around 140,000 clones, roughly 92% of which appear only once. The sequencing here drew on peripheral blood, taken on day 0 of AZD1222 vaccination. Receptor source: an adult in good health. Both conserved end residues are part of each CDR3. The order of the fields is J gene, V gene, clone size, D gene, CDR3 protein, CDR3 DNA. D genes are given only for firm matches. Clone size is not always given. Where it is, it says once, few, many or a class for expanded clones.

j_call: TRBJ1-2; v_call: TRBV7-9; clone_size: NA; d_call: NA; cdr3_aa: CASSLAAEGYTF; cdr3_nt: TGTGCCAGCAGTCTAGCAGCTGAAGGCTACACCTTC
j_call: TRBJ2-7; v_call: TRBV2; clone_size: few; d_call: TRBD1; cdr3_aa: CASSEATGGAGYEQYF; cdr3_nt: TGTGCCAGCAGTGAAGCTACAGGGGGCGCAGGCTACGAGCAGTACTTC
j_call: TRBJ1-4; v_call: TRBV5-5; clone_size: NA; d_call: NA; cdr3_aa: CASSFHPIREDEKLFF; cdr3_nt: TGTGCCAGCAGCTTCCATCCTATCAGGGAAGATGAAAAACTGTTTTTT
j_call: TRBJ2-5; v_call: TRBV5-1; clone_size: once; d_call: NA; cdr3_aa: CASSLGRTGSGLGETQYF; cdr3_nt: TGCGCCAGCAGCTTGGGCCGGACTGGTAGCGGCCTGGGAGAGACCCAGTACTTC
j_call: TRBJ1-5; v_call: TRBV5-1; clone_size: NA; d_call: NA; cdr3_aa: CASSPDSNQPQHF; cdr3_nt: TGCGCCAGCAGCCCCGATAGCAATCAGCCCCAGCATTTT
j_call: TRBJ1-2; v_call: TRBV6-5; clone_size: NA; d_call: NA; cdr3_aa: CASSYGGRGGYTF; cdr3_nt: TGTGCCAGCAGTTACGGCGGCAGGGGAGGCTACACCTTC
j_call: TRBJ2-7; v_call: TRBV6-6; clone_size: NA; d_call: TRBD1; cdr3_aa: CASTGDRASYEQYF; cdr3_nt: TGTGCCAGCACCGGGGACAGGGCCTCCTACGAGCAGTACTTC
j_call: TRBJ1-3; v_call: TRBV28; clone_size: once; d_call: NA; cdr3_aa: CASSLKGGQPSSGNTIYF; cdr3_nt: TGTGCCAGCAGTCTAAAAGGGGGGCAGCCCAGCTCTGGAAACACCATATATTTT
j_call: TRBJ2-7; v_call: TRBV6-5; clone_size: NA; d_call: TRBD2; cdr3_aa: CASSYGTSGRFFEQYF; cdr3_nt: TGTGCCAGCAGTTACGGGACTAGCGGGAGATTTTTCGAGCAGTACTTC
j_call: TRBJ2-7; v_call: TRBV6-5; clone_size: NA; d_call: NA; cdr3_aa: CASSYSIGLTYEQYF; cdr3_nt: TGTGCCAGCAGTTACTCGATAGGGCTTACCTACGAGCAGTACTTC
j_call: TRBJ2-5; v_call: TRBV5-1; clone_size: NA; d_call: NA; cdr3_aa: CASSFGTAGETQYF; cdr3_nt: TGCGCCAGCAGCTTCGGGACGGCGGGAGAGACCCAGTACTTC
j_call: TRBJ2-1; v_call: TRBV5-1; clone_size: NA; d_call: NA; cdr3_aa: CASSLEEGHYNEQFF; cdr3_nt: TGCGCCAGCAGCTTGGAGGAGGGCCACTACAATGAGCAGTTCTTC
j_call: TRBJ1-2; v_call: TRBV7-3; clone_size: NA; d_call: TRBD1; cdr3_aa: CASSQGGLSGYTF; cdr3_nt: TGTGCCAGCAGCCAGGGGGGGCTAAGTGGCTACACCTTC
j_call: TRBJ2-7; v_call: TRBV5-6; clone_size: NA; d_call: TRBD2; cdr3_aa: CASSLAGTSVPYEQYF; cdr3_nt: TGTGCCAGCAGCTTGGCCGGGACTAGTGTCCCCTACGAGCAGTACTTC
j_call: TRBJ2-2; v_call: TRBV19; clone_size: once; d_call: NA; cdr3_aa: CASKGRVMAGELFF; cdr3_nt: TGTGCCAGTAAGGGCAGGGTCATGGCCGGGGAGCTGTTTTTT
j_call: TRBJ1-5; v_call: TRBV28; clone_size: NA; d_call: NA; cdr3_aa: CASSSRLKGHF; cdr3_nt: TGTGCCAGCAGTTCTCGACTGAAAGGGCATTTT
j_call: TRBJ1-1; v_call: TRBV25-1; clone_size: NA; d_call: NA; cdr3_aa: CASSESLWDTEAFF; cdr3_nt: TGTGCCAGCAGTGAATCTTTATGGGACACTGAAGCTTTCTTT
j_call: TRBJ1-4; v_call: TRBV13; clone_size: NA; d_call: TRBD1; cdr3_aa: CASSSSYRGPNEKLFF; cdr3_nt: TGTGCCAGCAGCTCAAGCTACAGGGGCCCTAATGAAAAACTGTTTTTT
j_call: TRBJ1-2; v_call: TRBV7-2; clone_size: NA; d_call: NA; cdr3_aa: CASSLSGRDYGYTF; cdr3_nt: TGTGCCAGCAGCTTATCGGGACGGGACTATGGCTACACCTTC
j_call: TRBJ1-2; v_call: TRBV7-2; clone_size: NA; d_call: NA; cdr3_aa: CASSPRGLYGYTF; cdr3_nt: TGTGCCAGCAGCCCCCGGGGTTTATATGGCTACACCTTC
j_call: TRBJ2-1; v_call: TRBV11-2; clone_size: NA; d_call: NA; cdr3_aa: CASSPLGGHTYNEQFF; cdr3_nt: TGTGCCAGCAGCCCCCTGGGGGGGCATACCTACAATGAGCAGTTCTTC
j_call: TRBJ2-7; v_call: TRBV28; clone_size: NA; d_call: NA; cdr3_aa: CASRRRVAYEQYF; cdr3_nt: TGTGCCAGCAGACGACGGGTCGCCTACGAGCAGTACTTC
j_call: TRBJ1-1; v_call: TRBV3-1/TRBV3-2; clone_size: NA; d_call: NA; cdr3_aa: CASSLRERNTEAFF; cdr3_nt: TGTGCCAGCAGCCTCCGGGAAAGGAACACTGAAGCTTTCTTT